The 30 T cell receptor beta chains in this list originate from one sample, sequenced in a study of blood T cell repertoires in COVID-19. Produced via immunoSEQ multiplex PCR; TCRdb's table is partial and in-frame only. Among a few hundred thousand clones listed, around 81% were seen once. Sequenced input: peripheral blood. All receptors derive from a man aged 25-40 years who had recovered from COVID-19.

The CDR3 bases are TGCGCCAGCAGCACCACAGGGAATGAGCCTACTTCGTCGTCTGGGGCCAACGTCCTGACTTTC. Protein: CASSTTGNEPTSSSGANVLTF. The chain links TRBV5-1 to TRBJ2-6; a weak D match, TRBD1 (6 bases). Germline loops: CDR1 SGHRS, CDR2 YFSETQ. Trimming stripped 4 bases from V and 1 base from J, with 27 bases between. The CDR3 runs 21 residues.

The CDR3 DNA reads as TGTGCCAGCACCTCCGACAGGGCGGGCTACAATGAGCAGTTCTTC. Protein sequence: CASTSDRAGYNEQFF. The chain combines TRBV2 with TRBJ2-1; 7 positions agree with TRBD1. The V segment lost 7 bases and the J segment 3 bases; nucleotides outside the gene matches: 9. Germline V gives CDR1 SNHLY, CDR2 FYNNEI. This CDR3 is built from 15 residues.

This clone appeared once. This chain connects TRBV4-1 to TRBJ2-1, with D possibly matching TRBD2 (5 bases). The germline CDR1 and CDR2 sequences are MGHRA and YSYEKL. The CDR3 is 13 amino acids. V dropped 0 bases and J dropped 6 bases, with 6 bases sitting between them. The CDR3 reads CASSQDGSNEQFF. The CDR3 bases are TGCGCCAGCAGCCAAGATGGGAGCAATGAGCAGTTCTTC.

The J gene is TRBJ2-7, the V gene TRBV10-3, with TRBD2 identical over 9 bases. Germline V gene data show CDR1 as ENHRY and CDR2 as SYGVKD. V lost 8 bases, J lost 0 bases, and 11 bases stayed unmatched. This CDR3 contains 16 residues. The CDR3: CAIGDSGGPSSYEQYF. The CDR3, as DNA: TGTGCCATCGGGGATAGCGGGGGTCCAAGCTCCTACGAGCAGTACTTC.

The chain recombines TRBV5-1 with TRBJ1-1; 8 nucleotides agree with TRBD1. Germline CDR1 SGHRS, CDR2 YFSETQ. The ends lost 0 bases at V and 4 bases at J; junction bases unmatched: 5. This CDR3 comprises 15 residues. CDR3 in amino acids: CASSLVGQGGTEAFF. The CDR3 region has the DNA TGCGCCAGCAGCTTGGTCGGACAGGGAGGCACTGAAGCTTTCTTT.

CDR3: CATSEDSSYEQYV. CDR3 bases: TGTGCCACCAGCGAGGACAGCTCCTACGAGCAGTACGTC. The rearrangement joins TRBV15 to TRBJ2-7, with D possibly being TRBD1 (6 bases). Per the germline V gene, CDR1 is LNHNV and CDR2 is YYDKDF (reference sequence). This CDR3 has 13 residues. Trimming took off 5 bases at V and 0 bases at J, with 8 bases between the two ends.

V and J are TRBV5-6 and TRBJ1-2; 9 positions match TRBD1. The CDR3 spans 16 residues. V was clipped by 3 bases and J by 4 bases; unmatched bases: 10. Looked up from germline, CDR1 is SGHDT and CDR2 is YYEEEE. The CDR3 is CASSSIRTGDFYGYTF. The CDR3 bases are TGTGCCAGCAGCTCTATTAGGACAGGGGATTTCTATGGCTACACCTTC.

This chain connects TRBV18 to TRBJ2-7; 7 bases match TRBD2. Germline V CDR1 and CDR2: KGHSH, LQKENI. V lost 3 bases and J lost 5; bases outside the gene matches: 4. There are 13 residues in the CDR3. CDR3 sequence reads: CASSPGAGDEQYV. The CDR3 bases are TGTGCCAGCTCACCTGGTGCGGGAGACGAGCAGTACGTC.

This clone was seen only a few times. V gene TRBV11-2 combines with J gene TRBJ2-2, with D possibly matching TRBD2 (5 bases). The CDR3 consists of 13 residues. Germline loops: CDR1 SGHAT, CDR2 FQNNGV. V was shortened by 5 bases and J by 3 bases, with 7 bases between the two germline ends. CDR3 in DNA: TGTGCCAGCAGCGACGGGGACACCGGGGAGCTGTTTTTT. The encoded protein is CASSDGDTGELFF.

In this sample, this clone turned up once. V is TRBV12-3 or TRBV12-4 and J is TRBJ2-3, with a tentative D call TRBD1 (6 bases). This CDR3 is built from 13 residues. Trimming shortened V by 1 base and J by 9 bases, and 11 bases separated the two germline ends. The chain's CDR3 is CASSLELGGTQYF. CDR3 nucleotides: TGTGCCAGCAGTTTAGAACTAGGGGGAACGCAGTATTTT.

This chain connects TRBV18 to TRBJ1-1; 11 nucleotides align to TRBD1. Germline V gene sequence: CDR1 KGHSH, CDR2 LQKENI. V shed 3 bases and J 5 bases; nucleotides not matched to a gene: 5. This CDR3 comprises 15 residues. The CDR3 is CASSPGQGAQTEAFF. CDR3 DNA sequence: TGTGCCAGCTCACCCGGACAGGGGGCGCAGACTGAAGCTTTCTTT.

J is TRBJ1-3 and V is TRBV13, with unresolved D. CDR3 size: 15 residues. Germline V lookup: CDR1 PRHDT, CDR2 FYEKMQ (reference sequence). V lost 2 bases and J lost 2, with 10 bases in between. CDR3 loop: CASSLRARAGNTIYF. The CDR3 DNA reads TGTGCCAGCAGCTTAAGGGCGCGGGCTGGAAACACCATATATTTT.

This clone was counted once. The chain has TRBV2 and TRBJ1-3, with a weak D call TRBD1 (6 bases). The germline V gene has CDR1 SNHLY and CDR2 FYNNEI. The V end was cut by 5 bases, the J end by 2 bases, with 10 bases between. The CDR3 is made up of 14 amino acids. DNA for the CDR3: TGTGCCAGCAGTATACAGGGAACTGGAAACACCATATATTTT. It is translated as CASSIQGTGNTIYF. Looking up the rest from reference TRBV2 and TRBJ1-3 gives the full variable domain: EPEVTQTPSHQVTQMGQEVILRCVPISNHLYFYWYRQILGQKVEFLVSFYNNEISEKSEIFDDQFSVERPDGSNFTLKIRSTKLEDSAMYFCASSIQGTGNTIYFGEGSWLTVV.

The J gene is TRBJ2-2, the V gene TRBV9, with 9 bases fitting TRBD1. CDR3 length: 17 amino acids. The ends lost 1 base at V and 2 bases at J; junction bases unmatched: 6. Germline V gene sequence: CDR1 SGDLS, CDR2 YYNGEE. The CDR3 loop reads CASSVSTGGLNTGELFF. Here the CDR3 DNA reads TGTGCCAGCAGCGTATCTACAGGGGGCCTAAACACCGGGGAGCTGTTTTTT.

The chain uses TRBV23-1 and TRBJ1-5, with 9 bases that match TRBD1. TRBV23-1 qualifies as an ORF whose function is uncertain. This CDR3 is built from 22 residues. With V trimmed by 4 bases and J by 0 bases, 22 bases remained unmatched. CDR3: CASSPPRDRAPSPSHSNQPQHF. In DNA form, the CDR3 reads TGCGCCAGCAGTCCCCCGCGGGACAGGGCGCCGTCGCCCTCCCATAGCAATCAGCCCCAGCATTTT.

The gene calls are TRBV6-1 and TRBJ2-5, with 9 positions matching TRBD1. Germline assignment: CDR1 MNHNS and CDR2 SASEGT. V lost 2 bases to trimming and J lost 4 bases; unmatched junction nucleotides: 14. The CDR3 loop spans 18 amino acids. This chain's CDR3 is CASSEPAGGGQGGETQYF. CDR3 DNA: TGTGCCAGCAGTGAACCCGCCGGCGGGGGACAGGGAGGAGAGACCCAGTACTTC.

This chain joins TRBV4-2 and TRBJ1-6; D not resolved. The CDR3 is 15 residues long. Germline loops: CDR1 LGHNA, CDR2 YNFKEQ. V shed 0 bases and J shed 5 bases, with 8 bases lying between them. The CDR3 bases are TGTGCCAGCAGCCAAGAAGCGAGGAATAATTCACCCCTCCACTTT. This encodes CASSQEARNNSPLHF.

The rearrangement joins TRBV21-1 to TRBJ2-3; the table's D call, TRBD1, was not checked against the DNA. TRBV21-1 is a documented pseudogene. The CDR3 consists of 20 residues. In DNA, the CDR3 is TGTGCCAGCAGCAAAAGGCGCGACAGTCTACTCGAGAAACGCACAGATACGCAGTATTTT. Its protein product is CASSKRRDSLLEKRTDTQYF.

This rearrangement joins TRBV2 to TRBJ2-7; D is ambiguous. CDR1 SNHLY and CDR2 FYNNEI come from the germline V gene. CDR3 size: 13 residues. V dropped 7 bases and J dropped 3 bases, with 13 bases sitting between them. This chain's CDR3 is CASNPRGYYEQYF. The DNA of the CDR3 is TGTGCCAGCAACCCCCGCGGATACTACGAGCAGTACTTC. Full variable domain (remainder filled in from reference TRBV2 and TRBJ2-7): EPEVTQTPSHQVTQMGQEVILRCVPISNHLYFYWYRQILGQKVEFLVSFYNNEISEKSEIFDDQFSVERPDGSNFTLKIRSTKLEDSAMYFCASNPRGYYEQYFGPGTRLTVT.

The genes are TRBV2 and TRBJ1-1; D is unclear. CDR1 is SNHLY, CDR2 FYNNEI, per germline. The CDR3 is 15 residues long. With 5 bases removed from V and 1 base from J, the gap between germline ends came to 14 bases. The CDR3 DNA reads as TGTGCCAGCAGTCGCGAAGGGAGGCGGAACACTGAAGCTTTCTTT. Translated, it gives CASSREGRRNTEAFF. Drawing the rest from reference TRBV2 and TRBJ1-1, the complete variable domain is EPEVTQTPSHQVTQMGQEVILRCVPISNHLYFYWYRQILGQKVEFLVSFYNNEISEKSEIFDDQFSVERPDGSNFTLKIRSTKLEDSAMYFCASSREGRRNTEAFFGQGTRLTVV.

The CDR3 DNA reads TGCGCCAGCAGCCAAGAATTGCTATCCTACGAGCAGTACTTC. The encoded protein is CASSQELLSYEQYF. The chain employs TRBV4-1 and TRBJ2-7, with unresolved D. Trimming left V 0 bases short and J 1 base short, with 7 bases between. The CDR3 runs 14 residues. From germline, CDR1 is MGHRA and CDR2 YSYEKL.

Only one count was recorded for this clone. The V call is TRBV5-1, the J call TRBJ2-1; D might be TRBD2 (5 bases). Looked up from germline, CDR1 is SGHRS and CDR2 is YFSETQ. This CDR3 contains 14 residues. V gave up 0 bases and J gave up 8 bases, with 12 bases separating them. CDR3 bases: TGCGCCAGCAGCTTGGGGCAGGTCGGGGATGAGCAGTTCTTC. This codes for CASSLGQVGDEQFF.

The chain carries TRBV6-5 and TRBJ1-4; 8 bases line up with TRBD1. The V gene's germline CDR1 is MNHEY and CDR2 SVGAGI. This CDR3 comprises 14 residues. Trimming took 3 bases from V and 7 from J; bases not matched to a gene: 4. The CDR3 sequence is CASSYLGTGEKLFF. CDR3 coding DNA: TGTGCCAGCAGTTATCTCGGGACAGGTGAAAAACTGTTTTTT.

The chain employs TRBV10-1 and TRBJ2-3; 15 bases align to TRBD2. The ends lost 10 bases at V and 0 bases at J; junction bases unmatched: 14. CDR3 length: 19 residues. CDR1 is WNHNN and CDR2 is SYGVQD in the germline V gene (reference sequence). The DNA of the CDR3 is TGCGCCACCAAAGTCGGGACTAGCGGGGGGATTAGCAGCACAGATACGCAGTATTTT. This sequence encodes CATKVGTSGGISSTDTQYF.

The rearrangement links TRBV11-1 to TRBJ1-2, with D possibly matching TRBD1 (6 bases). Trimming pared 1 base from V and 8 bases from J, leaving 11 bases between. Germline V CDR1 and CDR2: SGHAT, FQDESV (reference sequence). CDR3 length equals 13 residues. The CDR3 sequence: CASSLERGGGYTF. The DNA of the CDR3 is TGTGCCAGCAGCTTAGAACGCGGGGGCGGCTACACCTTC.

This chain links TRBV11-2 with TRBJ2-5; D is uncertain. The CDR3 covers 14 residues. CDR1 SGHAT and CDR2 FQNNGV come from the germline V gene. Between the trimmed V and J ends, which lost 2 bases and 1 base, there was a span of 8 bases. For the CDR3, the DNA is TGTGCCAGCAGCTTAATGGCCATCCAAGAGACCCAGTACTTC. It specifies CASSLMAIQETQYF.

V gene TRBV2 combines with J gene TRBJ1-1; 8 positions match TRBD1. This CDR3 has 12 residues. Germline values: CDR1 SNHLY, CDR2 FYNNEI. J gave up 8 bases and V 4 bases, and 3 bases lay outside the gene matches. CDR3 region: CASSGQGKEAFF. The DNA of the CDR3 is TGTGCCAGCAGTGGACAGGGGAAAGAAGCTTTCTTT.

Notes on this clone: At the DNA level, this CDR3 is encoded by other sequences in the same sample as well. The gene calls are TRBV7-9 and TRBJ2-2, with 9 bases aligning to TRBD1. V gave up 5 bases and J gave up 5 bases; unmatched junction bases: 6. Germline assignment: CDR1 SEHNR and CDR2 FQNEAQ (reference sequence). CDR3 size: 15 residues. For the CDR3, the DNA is TGTGCCAGCAGCCCGGGACAGGGAGGGACCGGGGAGCTGTTTTTT. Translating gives CASSPGQGGTGELFF.

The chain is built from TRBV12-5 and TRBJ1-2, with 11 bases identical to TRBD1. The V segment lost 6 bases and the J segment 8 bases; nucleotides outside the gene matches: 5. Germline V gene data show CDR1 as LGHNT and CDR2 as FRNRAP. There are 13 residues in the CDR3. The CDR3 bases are TGTGCTAGTGGCCCGGGACAGGGGGGAGGCTACACCTTC. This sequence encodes CASGPGQGGGYTF.

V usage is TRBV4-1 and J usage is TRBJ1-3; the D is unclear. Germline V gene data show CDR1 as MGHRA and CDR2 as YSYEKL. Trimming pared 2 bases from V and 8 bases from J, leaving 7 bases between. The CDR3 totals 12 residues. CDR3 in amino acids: CASSQWPHTIYF. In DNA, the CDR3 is TGCGCCAGCAGCCAATGGCCCCACACCATATATTTT.